These 14 T cell receptor beta chains were sequenced from one sample in a study of cytomegalovirus exposure and HLA in healthy donors. The PCR made use of 60 Vbeta and 13 Jbeta primers. Data came from immunoSEQ multiplex PCR; TCRdb stores just in-frame clones and leaves some out. Of roughly 220,000 clones listed, around 64% are singletons. The sample comprised PBMCs. These receptors were obtained from a man in his forties in good health and CMV-seropositive.

In its sample, this clone was seen a few times. The genes are TRBV7-9 and TRBJ1-2, with D perhaps TRBD1 (6 bases). Germline-derived CDR1 and CDR2 are SEHNR and FQNEAQ (reference sequence). Deletions cut 1 base from V and 6 bases from J, with 12 bases between. The CDR3 consists of 14 residues. CDR3 loop: CASSLVGAGNGYTF. Here the CDR3 DNA reads TGTGCCAGCAGCTTAGTGGGGGCCGGGAATGGCTACACCTTC.

This CDR3 reads CASSASRAGYNEQFF. The CDR3 nucleotides read TGTGCCAGCAGTGCTAGTCGAGCGGGGTACAATGAGCAGTTCTTC. V and J are TRBV6-5 and TRBJ2-1; 7 bases map to TRBD2. V was pared by 5 bases and J by 4 bases, with 8 bases of the junction left unmatched. CDR1 MNHEY and CDR2 SVGAGI come from the germline V gene. This CDR3 region has 15 residues.

This chain connects TRBV28 to TRBJ2-3; 10 bases line up with TRBD2. Unmatched junction bases numbered 9, after V lost 4 bases and J lost 5 bases. Germline lookup yields CDR1 MDHEN and CDR2 SYDVKM. There are 16 residues in the CDR3. The CDR3 here is CASSYNLAGGGDTQYF. The CDR3 nucleotides read TGTGCCAGCAGTTACAATTTAGCGGGGGGAGGAGATACGCAGTATTTT.

The chain recombines TRBV6-1 with TRBJ2-1; tentative D call: TRBD2 (6 bases). The CDR3 covers 14 residues. V lost 8 bases, J lost 6 bases, and 17 bases lay in between. From germline, CDR1 is MNHNS and CDR2 SASEGT. The CDR3 nucleotides are TGTGCCAGCGGGGGGACGAGAACGGGCAATGAGCAGTTCTTC. It specifies CASGGTRTGNEQFF.

The rearrangement joins TRBV2 to TRBJ2-7, with 7 positions matching TRBD1. CDR1 and CDR2 from the germline V gene are SNHLY and FYNNEI. The CDR3 runs to 14 residues. Trimming cost V 4 bases and J 3 bases; bases outside gene matches: 6. The CDR3 protein is CASSARTGYYEQYF. In DNA form, the CDR3 reads TGTGCCAGCAGTGCAAGGACAGGCTACTACGAGCAGTACTTC.

This clone was detected only a few times. J is TRBJ2-7 and V is TRBV9; a weak D match, TRBD2 (5 bases). The CDR3 is 14 amino acids. The V end was cut by 0 bases, the J end by 3 bases, with 10 bases between. The germline gives CDR1 SGDLS, CDR2 YYNGEE. The CDR3 loop reads CASSVEHEGYEQYF. The DNA for the CDR3 is TGTGCCAGCAGCGTAGAACATGAGGGCTACGAGCAGTACTTC. Together with reference TRBV9 and TRBJ2-7, the CDR3 gives the full variable domain: DSGVTQTPKHLITATGQRVTLRCSPRSGDLSVYWYQQSLDQGLQFLIQYYNGEERAKGNILERFSAQQFPDLHSELNLSSLELGDSALYFCASSVEHEGYEQYFGPGTRLTVT.

V gene TRBV29-1 combines with J gene TRBJ2-3; TRBD2 might be the D (7 bases). Germline CDR1 and CDR2: SQVTM and ANQGSEA. The CDR3 consists of 19 residues. The V and J ends lost 2 bases and 0 bases respectively, with 24 bases between them. CDR3 in DNA: TGCAGCGTTGAAAAAGGGAGAGGGCGAGGGGGGGCTAGCACAGATACGCAGTATTTT. Translating gives CSVEKGRGRGGASTDTQYF.

The V and J genes are TRBV7-9 and TRBJ2-7; 9 bases align to TRBD2. With V trimmed by 5 bases and J by 2 bases, 7 bases remained unmatched. In germline, CDR1 is SEHNR, CDR2 FQNEAQ (reference sequence). This CDR3 region has 15 residues. The CDR3, as DNA: TGTGCCAGCAGCCATAGCGGGGGAAGGACCTACGAGCAGTACTTC. Residues: CASSHSGGRTYEQYF.

The sample holds one count of this clone. The V and J genes are TRBV6-6 and TRBJ2-3, with a tentative D call TRBD1 (5 bases). Germline values: CDR1 MNHNY, CDR2 SVGAGI (reference sequence). The length of the CDR3 is 13 residues. V was shortened by 2 bases and J by 6 bases, with 9 bases between the two germline ends. CDR3 protein: CASSYRDSDTQYF. The CDR3 DNA reads TGTGCCAGCAGTTACCGAGACAGTGATACGCAGTATTTT.

This chain links TRBV7-6 with TRBJ2-3; a weak D match, TRBD2 (7 bases). Germline V lookup: CDR1 SGHVS, CDR2 FNYEAQ. The germline V and J ends were trimmed by 3 bases and 5 bases, with 15 bases remaining between them. CDR3 length: 15 residues. The CDR3 coding sequence is TGTGCCAGCAGCTTCGGTGGGGGGGCTCAAGATACGCAGTATTTT. This sequence encodes CASSFGGGAQDTQYF.

The CDR3 protein is CASSQRQGTLPGYTF. DNA for the CDR3: TGCGCCAGCAGCCAGCGACAGGGGACGCTCCCTGGCTACACCTTC. The V gene is TRBV4-1, the J gene TRBJ1-2; 8 nucleotides agree with TRBD1. The V gene's germline CDR1 is MGHRA and CDR2 YSYEKL. The V segment lost 3 bases and the J segment 7 bases; nucleotides outside the gene matches: 10. The CDR3 runs to 15 residues.

This clone was recorded a few times. The chain couples TRBV4-3 to TRBJ2-5; no reliable D call. V was shortened by 5 bases and J by 6 bases, with 13 bases between the two germline ends. CDR3 size: 13 residues. Per germline, CDR1 LGHNA and CDR2 YSLEER. The CDR3, as DNA: TGCGCCAGCAGCACACAAGAGGCGCAGACCCAGTACTTC. It is translated as CASSTQEAQTQYF.

This clone was seen a few times. The V call is TRBV6-1, the J call TRBJ2-7, with TRBD2 matching 12 bases. The CDR3 consists of 14 residues. The V gene's germline CDR1 is MNHNS and CDR2 SASEGT. V gave up 6 bases and J gave up 6 bases; unmatched junction bases: 6. The CDR3 DNA reads TGTGCCAGCAGAAACCCGGGACTAGCGGGCGAGCAGTACTTC. Translated: CASRNPGLAGEQYF.

This sequence joins TRBV9 and TRBJ2-7; D is undetermined. From germline, CDR1 is SGDLS and CDR2 YYNGEE. This CDR3 has 15 residues. V was trimmed by 1 base and J by 2 bases, leaving 13 bases between them. The CDR3: CASSVTSGGAYEQYF. DNA of the CDR3: TGTGCCAGCAGCGTAACTTCTGGCGGTGCCTACGAGCAGTACTTC.